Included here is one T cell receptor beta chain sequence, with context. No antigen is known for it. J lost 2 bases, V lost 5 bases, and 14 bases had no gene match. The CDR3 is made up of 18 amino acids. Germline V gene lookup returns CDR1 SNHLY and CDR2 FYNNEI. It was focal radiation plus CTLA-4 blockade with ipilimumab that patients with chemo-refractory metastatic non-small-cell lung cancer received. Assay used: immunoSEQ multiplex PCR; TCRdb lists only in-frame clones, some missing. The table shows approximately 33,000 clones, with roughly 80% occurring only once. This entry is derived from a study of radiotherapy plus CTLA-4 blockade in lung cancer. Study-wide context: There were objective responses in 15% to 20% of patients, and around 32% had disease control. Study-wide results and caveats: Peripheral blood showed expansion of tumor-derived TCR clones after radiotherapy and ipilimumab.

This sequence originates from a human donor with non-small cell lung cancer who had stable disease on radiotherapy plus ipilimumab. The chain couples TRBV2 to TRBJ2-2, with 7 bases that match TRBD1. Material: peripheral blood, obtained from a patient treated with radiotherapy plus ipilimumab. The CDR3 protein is CASSPVPPGQTNTGELFF. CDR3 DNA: TGTGCCAGCAGTCCGGTCCCACCGGGACAGACAAACACCGGGGAGCTGTTTTTT.